Below are 10 T cell receptor beta chains sequenced from a single sample in a study of blood T cell repertoires in COVID-19. Sequenced by immunoSEQ multiplex PCR; TCRdb stores in-frame clones only, minus some. The sample lists 190,000 or so clones, roughly 90% seen once, with over 9% in the top ten. Sequenced material: PBMCs or T cells enriched from blood (not recorded which). These receptors came from a man younger than 35 with acute COVID-19.

The chain carries TRBV27 and TRBJ2-3, with D tentatively TRBD2 (5 bases). From germline, CDR1 is MNHEY and CDR2 SMNVEV (reference sequence). V gave up 0 bases and J gave up 0 bases, with 10 bases separating them. The CDR3 runs 16 residues. This CDR3 reads CASSLSARTSTDTQYF. In nucleotides, the CDR3 is TGTGCCAGCAGTTTATCCGCCAGGACTAGCACAGATACGCAGTATTTT.

The chain links TRBV11-1 to TRBJ2-3, with D maybe TRBD1 (5 bases). The CDR3 totals 15 residues. V lost 1 base and J lost 0, with 8 bases in between. The germline V gene encodes CDR1 SGHAT and CDR2 FQDESV (reference sequence). The CDR3, as DNA: TGTGCCAGCAGCTTAGGGCAGGGAAGCACAGATACGCAGTATTTT. This sequence encodes CASSLGQGSTDTQYF. Using reference TRBV11-1 and TRBJ2-3 for the parts outside the CDR3, the full variable domain is EAEVAQSPRYKITEKSQAVAFWCDPISGHATLYWYRQILGQGPELLVQFQDESVVDDSQLPKDRFSAERLKGVDSTLKIQPAELGDSAMYLCASSLGQGSTDTQYFGPGTRLTVL.

The chain has TRBV27 and TRBJ2-1; perhaps TRBD2 as D (5 bases). CDR1 is MNHEY and CDR2 is SMNVEV in the germline V gene (reference sequence). This CDR3 comprises 14 residues. Trimming removed 3 bases at V and 4 bases at J, with 10 bases between. CDR3 residues: CASSLAGMYNEQFF. Written as DNA, the CDR3 is TGTGCCAGCAGTTTGGCCGGGATGTACAATGAGCAGTTCTTC.

V usage is TRBV19 and J usage is TRBJ2-2; 7 bases line up with TRBD2. Losses at the gene ends were 2 bases for V and 5 bases for J; bases not matched to a gene: 5. Germline V gene lookup returns CDR1 LNHDA and CDR2 SQIVND (reference sequence). The CDR3 extends over 15 amino acids. The CDR3 here is CASSIQGGKTGELFF. In DNA form, the CDR3 reads TGTGCCAGTAGTATACAGGGAGGGAAAACCGGGGAGCTGTTTTTT. The full variable domain, with the rest looked up from reference TRBV19 and TRBJ2-2, is DGGITQSPKYLFRKEGQNVTLSCEQNLNHDAMYWYRQDPGQGLRLIYYSQIVNDFQKGDIAEGYSVSREKKESFPLTVTSAQKNPTAFYLCASSIQGGKTGELFFGEGSRLTVL.

The chain links TRBV4-3 to TRBJ2-1; 8 bases agree with TRBD1. Germline trimming cut 1 base from V and 6 bases from J; bases unmatched to any gene: 5. Looked up from germline, CDR1 is LGHNA and CDR2 is YSLEER. There are 15 residues in the CDR3. CDR3 region: CASSQADRASNEQFF. CDR3 DNA sequence: TGCGCCAGCAGCCAAGCGGACAGGGCGAGCAATGAGCAGTTCTTC.

The genes are TRBV11-2 and TRBJ2-3, with 7 bases lining up with TRBD2. Unmatched junction bases numbered 13, after V lost 4 bases and J lost 3 bases. This CDR3 has 17 amino acids. Germline V gene lookup returns CDR1 SGHAT and CDR2 FQNNGV. For the CDR3, the DNA is TGTGCCAGCAGCTCCGCCCCGGGCGGGAGAGGTACAGATACGCAGTATTTT. This codes for CASSSAPGGRGTDTQYF.

The CDR3 loop reads CASSNPGQGAYEQYF. CDR3 nucleotide sequence: TGTGCCAGCAGTAACCCGGGACAGGGGGCCTACGAGCAGTACTTC. The chain couples TRBV6-5 to TRBJ2-7; the match to TRBD1 covers 11 bases. This CDR3 is 15 amino acids long. The ends lost 5 bases at V and 2 bases at J; junction bases unmatched: 5. Germline assignment: CDR1 MNHEY and CDR2 SVGAGI.

The chain joins TRBV27 to TRBJ1-5, with D possibly being TRBD1 (5 bases). V was pared by 6 bases and J by 7 bases, with 16 bases between. CDR3 length: 14 residues. CDR1 and CDR2 from the germline V gene are MNHEY and SMNVEV (reference sequence). CDR3 residues: CASSLQQGRQPQHF. The CDR3 coding sequence is TGTGCCAGCAGCCTACAGCAGGGTAGGCAGCCCCAGCATTTT.

This chain connects TRBV13 to TRBJ2-1, with D perhaps TRBD2 (6 bases). From germline, CDR1 is PRHDT and CDR2 FYEKMQ (reference sequence). The V end was cut by 6 bases, the J end by 0 bases, with 6 bases between. The CDR3 totals 13 residues. In DNA form, the CDR3 reads TGTGCCAGCAGACTAGCCTCCTACAATGAGCAGTTCTTC. This translates into CASRLASYNEQFF. The full variable domain, its missing parts supplied by reference TRBV13 and TRBJ2-1, is AAGVIQSPRHLIKEKRETATLKCYPIPRHDTVYWYQQGPGQDPQFLISFYEKMQSDKGSIPDRFSAQQFSDYHSELNMSSLELGDSALYFCASRLASYNEQFFGPGTRLTVL.

This clone was counted a single time. V usage is TRBV28 and J usage is TRBJ1-3; 9 nucleotides agree with TRBD1. V shed 4 bases and J 2 bases; nucleotides not matched to a gene: 6. Germline values: CDR1 MDHEN, CDR2 SYDVKM. The CDR3 has 16 residues. Written as DNA, the CDR3 is TGTGCCAGCAGTTCCTACGGGACAGGGCCTGGAAACACCATATATTTT. This gives the protein CASSSYGTGPGNTIYF. Together with reference TRBV28 and TRBJ1-3, the CDR3 gives the full variable domain: DVKVTQSSRYLVKRTGEKVFLECVQDMDHENMFWYRQDPGLGLRLIYFSYDVKMKEKGDIPEGYSVSREKKERFSLILESASTNQTSMYLCASSSYGTGPGNTIYFGEGSWLTVV.